Listed below are T cell receptor beta chains from one sample, sequenced in a study of graft-versus-host responses after intestinal transplantation. These receptors lack a known antigen. Libraries were prepared by immunoSEQ multiplex PCR; TCRdb keeps only in-frame clonotypes and omits some of them. The repertoire has about 47,000 clones, roughly 95% of them found once; the top ten carry around 0.23%. The sequences come from unstimulated CD8+ T cells sorted from spleen or lymph node cells, collected before transplant. The receptor source for this set is a human donor who was the organ donor for an intestinal transplant. Each CDR3 is given with its conserved first and last residue. D genes are given only for firm matches. Size values are once, few and many counts, or a class for expanded clones, and some rows have none.

DNA	CDR3	size	D	V	J	length
TGTGCCAGCAGCTCACCCGGGACAGGGATTTGGAACACTGAAGCTTTCTTT	CASSSPGTGIWNTEAFF	-	TRBD1	TRBV11-2	TRBJ1-1	17
TGTGCCAGCAGTTACGGGGGGGGCCCCAATGAGCAGTTCTTC	CASSYGGGPNEQFF	once	-	TRBV6-5	TRBJ2-1	14
TGCGCCAGCAGCCAAGATTTGGGGGGGCACGGCTATGGCTACACCTTC	CASSQDLGGHGYGYTF	-	-	TRBV4-3	TRBJ1-2	16
TGTGCCACCAGCAGAGATCGGACAGGGTGGGACACTGAAGCTTTCTTT	CATSRDRTGWDTEAFF	-	TRBD1	TRBV15	TRBJ1-1	16
TGTGCCAGCAGCGCAACAGGGGGTGCTAATGAAAAACTGTTTTTT	CASSATGGANEKLFF	-	TRBD1	TRBV7-3	TRBJ1-4	15
TGCGCCAGCAGCCATGGGTCTGGGGAGCTGTTTTTT	CASSHGSGELFF	-	-	TRBV4-3	TRBJ2-2	12
TGTGCCAGCAGCCGAAGGGTAAGGATGAACACTGAAGCTTTCTTT	CASSRRVRMNTEAFF	-	-	TRBV28	TRBJ1-1	15
TGTGCCAGCAGTGAAGATCGGGGAGGGTATGGCTACACCTTC	CASSEDRGGYGYTF	-	-	TRBV6-1	TRBJ1-2	14
TGTGCCAGCAGCTCCAGACAGGCATATAATCAGCCCCAGCATTTT	CASSSRQAYNQPQHF	-	-	TRBV13	TRBJ1-5	15
TGTGCCAGCAGTGACGGGACGACGGTCGGGTATGGCTACACCTTC	CASSDGTTVGYGYTF	-	-	TRBV2	TRBJ1-2	15
TGTGCCAGCAGTGAAACAACAGTCTCTGCAACTAATGAAAAACTGTTTTTT	CASSETTVSATNEKLFF	-	-	TRBV25-1	TRBJ1-4	17
TGTGCCAGCAGCTTGGCAGCGAGTTACGAGCAGTACTTC	CASSLAASYEQYF	-	-	TRBV5-6	TRBJ2-7	13
TGTGCCAGCAGCTTTTCCTCTTCCGCGGGACAGATCACCTACGAGCAGTACTTC	CASSFSSSAGQITYEQYF	-	-	TRBV7-9	TRBJ2-7	18
TGTGCCAGCAGCCTGGGGGACAGGGGCGCCTACGAGCAGTACTTC	CASSLGDRGAYEQYF	-	TRBD1	TRBV7-9	TRBJ2-7	15
TGCAGCGTTGACGACAGGGGGTCCCATGGCTACACCTTC	CSVDDRGSHGYTF	once	TRBD1	TRBV29-1	TRBJ1-2	13
TGTGCCAGCAGCTCCGAAGGGGTCTTATCCTACGAGCAGTACTTC	CASSSEGVLSYEQYF	once	-	TRBV7-9	TRBJ2-7	15
TGTGCCAGCAGCTTCGGACAGGGGGGTCCCTACGAGCAGTACTTC	CASSFGQGGPYEQYF	-	TRBD1	TRBV11-1	TRBJ2-7	15
TGTGCCAGCAGCTTGCGGCAGACAAACTACGAGCAGTACTTC	CASSLRQTNYEQYF	few	-	TRBV5-8	TRBJ2-7	14
TGTGCCAGCAGTTCTTGGCAGACGAATGAAAAACTGTTTTTT	CASSSWQTNEKLFF	once	-	TRBV27	TRBJ1-4	14
TGTGCCAGCAGCTACGGGACAGCCACCTCCTACGAGCAGTACTTC	CASSYGTATSYEQYF	-	TRBD1	TRBV7-2	TRBJ2-7	15
TGTGCCAGCAGGCGAAACGAGGGGTGGGACTATGGCTACACCTTC	CASRRNEGWDYGYTF	-	-	TRBV5-6	TRBJ1-2	15
TGTGCCGCCGAGGAGATCTACGAGCAGTACTTC	CAAEEIYEQYF	-	-	TRBV30	TRBJ2-7	11
TGTGCCAGCAGTGATTTCATCAAGAACACTGAAGCTTTCTTT	CASSDFIKNTEAFF	-	-	TRBV2	TRBJ1-1	14
TGTGCCACCACGAAAGGACTAATTGCTCAGATTAATTCACCCCTCCACTTT	CATTKGLIAQINSPLHF	-	-	TRBV7-8	TRBJ1-6	17
TGTGCCAGCAGCTTAGAGGGACAGACCCTCGGGGAGACCCAGTACTTC	CASSLEGQTLGETQYF	-	TRBD1	TRBV7-3	TRBJ2-5	16